This T cell receptor beta chain was sequenced in a study of blood T cells in healthy people across ages. Combining a sample-barcoded 5' primer with a J-beta primer mix, a second PCR ran for about 7 to 11 cycles. TCRdb reprocessed the 5' RACE reads with MiXCR, giving one entry per CDR3 protein. The table includes about 500,000 distinct CDR3 sequences, about 25% detected once. The sample holds a few counts of this clonotype. Germline is not matched at one junction end, which may reflect a read error. The CDR3 totals 13 residues. Germline loops: CDR1 SGHTA, CDR2 FQGNSA. These same records also appear under a second study, on T cells of mothers and their children.

The sequenced sample consisted of blood. The gene calls are TRBV7-2 and TRBJ2-7; 7 bases match TRBD2. The sequence was obtained from a boy younger than 18 in good health. The CDR3 loop reads CASSWGGEHEQCF. DNA of the CDR3: TGTGCCAGCAGCTGGGGAGGGGAACACGAGCAGTGCTTC.